This entry describes one T cell receptor (beta chain). This clone's antigen is unknown. Base qualities are not at hand, and no much larger clone is one base apart. This specimen comes from a study of CD8 T cells in Susac syndrome (dated by TCRdb to the late 2010s). Background for the entire study: Whether CD8+ T cell activation and differentiation in Susac syndrome was antigen driven was tested using repertoire sequencing. CD8+ T cell repertoire clonality was compared between over 9 healthy donors, around 14 Susac syndrome patients and around 16 multiple sclerosis patients.

Counted from cysteine to phenylalanine, this CDR3 has 17 amino acids. Just the 51-base CDR3 DNA is kept, in frame starting at base 1. V loses 0 bases of germline sequence and J loses 4 bases, and the interval between the two ends is 18 bases. CDR1 and CDR2 (LGHNA, YSLEER) derive from the germline V gene. Peripheral blood CD8+ and CD4+ T cells from healthy donors, Susac syndrome patients and multiple sclerosis patients were profiled by high-throughput TCR beta sequencing. Multiple sclerosis controls were treatment-naive patients with stable or active relapsing-remitting disease fulfilling revised McDonald criteria. Bulk CD8+ and CD4+ T cells were purified by magnetic negative isolation, whereas CD8+ TEMRA cells were enriched by FACS. Blood was collected in EDTA tubes and processed within 24 hours, with PBMCs isolated through density gradient centrifugation. PBMCs destined for TCR sequencing were cryopreserved in liquid nitrogen and later thawed in a 37 °C water bath. A purity of at least 90% was achieved for sorted or isolated CD4+, CD8+ and CD8+ TEMRA cells.

What the study reported, not specific to this receptor: The TCR sequencing and HLA analysis was acknowledged to have included a relatively small number of individuals.

RNA was extracted using the RNeasy kit, and roughly 0.45 to 1 microgram was reverse transcribed with random hexamers. TCR beta CDR3 regions were amplified with the immunoSEQ multiplex PCR assay covering 54 Vbeta and 13 Jbeta segments. PCR amplification bias was corrected by using a synthetic template baseline for primer optimization and computational correction. The published analysis was carried out like this. Only productive sequences were kept, with reads annotated to V, D and J genes according to IMGT and analyzed in immunoSEQ Analyzer. Clonality was computed as one minus Shannon entropy normalized by log2 of the number of productive unique sequences. For each patient and control, public and private clones were evaluated among the 100 most prevalent clones. Susac-specific clones were defined as absent from healthy and MS cohorts, 1052 published viral clones and other ImmuneACCESS disease sequences. TCRdb's own reprocessing of the public reads used fastp at Q25 and MiXCR and kept productive beta chains. Here each entry gathers all rows of one CDR3 protein and keeps the most common genes and DNA. TCRdb's processing, not the study's, gives the V and J calls here. The sample has about 300,000 distinct CDR3 sequences on record, 65% to 90% of them singletons. The top ten clones comprise roughly 0.21% of the sample.

The sequence is built from TRBV4-3 and TRBJ1-2; TRBD1 is perhaps the D gene, given 6 matching bases. The receptor was isolated from a human donor with multiple sclerosis. The material sequenced was CD8+ T cells from PBMCs. CDR3 sequence: CASSQDMGTGRSYGYTF. The nucleotides are TGCGCCAGCAGCCAAGATATGGGAACAGGGAGAAGCTATGGCTACACCTTC.